Presented here are 17 T cell receptor beta chains from one specimen sequenced in a study of CXCR3-negative and CXCR3-positive naive CD8 T cells (dated by TCRdb to between 2018 and 2021). The instrument given in TCRdb is NextSeq 550. The Human TCR Profiling Kit (MiLaboratory) was used to make UMI-labeled 5' RACE TRB cDNA libraries. Once TCRdb had reprocessed the reads, it stored one entry per CDR3 protein sequence and supplied no DNA. The sample table on file contains 55,000 to 70,000 distinct CDR3 sequences. Clones ranked in the top ten supply 20% to 25% of the sample. The specimen sequenced was memory CD8+ T cells from blood. The cell subset or site label of this sample denotes: conventional CD8+ memory T cells (TMEM), sorted as controls. The receptor source for this set is a human donor in good health. Some clones in this sample may be carry-over from other donors' samples.

The rearrangement joins TRBV6-2 or TRBV6-3 to TRBJ2-7. Germline CDR1 MNHEY, CDR2 SVGEGT. This CDR3 is 15 amino acids long. The CDR3 region is CASSYSMAASHEQYF.

This chain links TRBV29-1 with TRBJ2-5; TCRdb lists TRBD2, though no DNA is available to test this call. CDR1 is SQVTM, CDR2 ANQGSEA, per germline. This CDR3 region has 14 residues. The CDR3 is CSVEGASGEETQYF.

The chain employs TRBV29-1 and TRBJ1-5. The length of the CDR3 is 14 residues. CDR1 and CDR2 from the germline V gene are SQVTM and ANQGSEA. The CDR3 sequence is CSVGQGLGNQPQHF.

The rearrangement links TRBV10-1 to TRBJ2-4; the TCRdb D gene call, TRBD1, has no DNA to confirm it. Germline V gives CDR1 WNHNN, CDR2 SYGVQD (reference sequence). The CDR3 extends over 13 amino acids. The CDR3 spells CAGQGAEVYIQYF.

The chain recombines TRBV7-9 with TRBJ2-7; the TCRdb call, TRBD1, lacks DNA for checking. CDR1 and CDR2 (germline): SEHNR, FQNEAQ (reference sequence). CDR3 length: 16 amino acids. CDR3 amino acids: CASYRTAGGSSYEQYF. The full variable domain, its missing parts supplied by reference TRBV7-9 and TRBJ2-7, is DTGVSQNPRHKITKRGQNVTFRCDPISEHNRLYWYRQTLGQGPEFLTYFQNEAQLEKSRLLSDRFSAERPKGSFSTLEIQRTEQGDSAMYLCASYRTAGGSSYEQYFGPGTRLTVT.

The chain employs TRBV13 and TRBJ1-2; TCRdb picks TRBD1, but there is no DNA to check that call. Germline V gene lookup returns CDR1 PRHDT and CDR2 FYEKMQ (reference sequence). The length of the CDR3 is 16 residues. The CDR3 sequence: CASSTGTGTPNYGYTF.

The chain links TRBV7-3 to TRBJ2-5; TCRdb lists TRBD2, though no DNA is available to test this call. The CDR3 spans 15 residues. Germline V gene sequence: CDR1 SGHTA, CDR2 FQGTGA. This chain's CDR3 is CASSSSTSGQETQYF. The full variable domain, its missing parts supplied by reference TRBV7-3 and TRBJ2-5, is GAGVSQTPSNKVTEKGKYVELRCDPISGHTALYWYRQSLGQGPEFLIYFQGTGAADDSGLPNDRFFAVRPEGSVSTLKIQRTERGDSAVYLCASSSSTSGQETQYFGPGTRLLVL.

The chain has TRBV7-9 and TRBJ2-2; TCRdb reports TRBD1, a call that lacks DNA to check it against. This CDR3 spans 14 amino acids. From germline, CDR1 is SEHNR and CDR2 FQNEAQ (reference sequence). CDR3 in amino acids: CASSSTGGPGELFF.

The chain recombines TRBV7-6 with TRBJ2-7; TCRdb picks TRBD2, but there is no DNA to check that call. This CDR3 has 14 residues. The germline V gene encodes CDR1 SGHVS and CDR2 FNYEAQ. CDR3 in amino acids: CASSPGTTSYEQYF.

V and J are TRBV11-2 and TRBJ2-7; TCRdb designates TRBD2, a call that cannot be tested without DNA. The CDR3 length is 17 residues. Germline V gives CDR1 SGHAT, CDR2 FQNNGV. The CDR3 reads CASKKGPSLAGTYERYF.

The J gene is TRBJ2-7, the V gene TRBV29-1; the D gene TCRdb calls, TRBD1, cannot be checked with no DNA. This CDR3 has 11 amino acids. Germline V gives CDR1 SQVTM, CDR2 ANQGSEA. CDR3 region: CSGARVDGQYF.

The V call is TRBV6-5, the J call TRBJ1-5; checking the TCRdb D call of TRBD1 is not possible without DNA. The CDR3 runs to 14 residues. CDR1 and CDR2 from the germline V gene are MNHEY and SVGAGI. This CDR3 is CASKPRGLNQPQHF.

V and J are TRBV7-6 and TRBJ2-7. This CDR3 comprises 14 residues. Germline CDR1 and CDR2: SGHVS and FNYEAQ. Here the CDR3 reads CASSLGGSDYEQYF.

The chain recombines TRBV12-3 or TRBV12-4 with TRBJ1-1; lacking DNA, the TRBD1 call made by TCRdb goes unchecked. The CDR3 is 14 residues long. The CDR3 reads CASSYRQGNGEAFF.

This chain uses TRBV20-1 with TRBJ2-7; TCRdb's assignment of TRBD2 cannot be checked, as there is no DNA. The CDR3 has 14 residues. CDR1 DFQATT and CDR2 SNEGSKA come from the germline V gene (reference sequence). The CDR3: CSASGLADAYEQYF.

The chain couples TRBV6-2 or TRBV6-3 to TRBJ2-2; TCRdb calls TRBD2, which cannot be checked without DNA. The germline CDR1 and CDR2 sequences are MNHEY and SVGEGT. The CDR3 has 15 residues. CDR3 loop: CASSSSGGSTGELFF.

V and J are TRBV14 and TRBJ2-3; TCRdb's D gene call, TRBD1, goes unchecked for lack of DNA. The CDR3 is made up of 17 amino acids. Germline lookup yields CDR1 SGHDN and CDR2 FVKESK. The CDR3 here is CASSLTGTGARTDTQYF. The whole variable domain, filled in from reference TRBV14 and TRBJ2-3, reads EAGVTQFPSHSVIEKGQTVTLRCDPISGHDNLYWYRRVMGKEIKFLLHFVKESKQDESGMPNNRFLAERTGGTYSTLKVQPAELEDSGVYFCASSLTGTGARTDTQYFGPGTRLTVL.